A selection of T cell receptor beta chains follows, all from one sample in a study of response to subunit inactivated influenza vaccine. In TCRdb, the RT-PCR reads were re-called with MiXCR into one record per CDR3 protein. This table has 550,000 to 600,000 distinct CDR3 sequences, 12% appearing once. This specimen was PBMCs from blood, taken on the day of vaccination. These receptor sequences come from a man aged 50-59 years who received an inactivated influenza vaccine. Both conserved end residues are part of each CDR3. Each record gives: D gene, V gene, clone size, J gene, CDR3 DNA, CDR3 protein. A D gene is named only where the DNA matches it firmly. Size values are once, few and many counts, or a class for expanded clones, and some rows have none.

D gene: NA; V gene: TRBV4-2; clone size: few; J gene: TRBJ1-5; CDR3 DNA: TGTGCCAGCAGCCAAGAGTCGGGGGCCGTTCAGCCCCAGCATTTT; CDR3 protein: CASSQESGAVQPQHF
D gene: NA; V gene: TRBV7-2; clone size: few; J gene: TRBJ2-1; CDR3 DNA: TGTGCCAGCAGCTTAGGTTTCTCCTACAATGAGCAGTTCTTC; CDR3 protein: CASSLGFSYNEQFF
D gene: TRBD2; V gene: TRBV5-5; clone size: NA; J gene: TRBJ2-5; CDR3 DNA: TGTGCCAGCAGCGGGAGCGGGAGGGCCGGCGAGACCCAGTACTTC; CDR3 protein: CASSGSGRAGETQYF
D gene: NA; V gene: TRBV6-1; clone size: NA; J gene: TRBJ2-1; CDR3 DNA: TGTGCCAGCAGTGAACTCCAGAGAGCAAGGTACAATGAGCAGTTCTTC; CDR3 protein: CASSELQRARYNEQFF
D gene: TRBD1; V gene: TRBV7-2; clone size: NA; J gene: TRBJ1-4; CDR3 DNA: TGTGCCAGCAGGCCCGGACAGGGCGTTAATGAAAAACTGTTTTTT; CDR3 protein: CASRPGQGVNEKLFF
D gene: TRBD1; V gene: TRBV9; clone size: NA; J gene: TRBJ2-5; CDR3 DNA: TGTGCCAGCAGCGACCGGGACAGAAGTGGGTTGGAGACCCAGTACTTC; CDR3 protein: CASSDRDRSGLETQYF
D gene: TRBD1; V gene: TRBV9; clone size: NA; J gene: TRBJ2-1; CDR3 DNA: TGTGCCAGCAGCGTAGGGCCCCGGACAGGGTACAATGTGCAGTTCTTC; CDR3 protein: CASSVGPRTGYNVQFF
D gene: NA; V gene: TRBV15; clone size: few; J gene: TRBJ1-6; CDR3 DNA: TGTGCCACCAGCAGAGTCCACGTCACTTCACCCCTCCACTTT; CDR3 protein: CATSRVHVTSPLHF
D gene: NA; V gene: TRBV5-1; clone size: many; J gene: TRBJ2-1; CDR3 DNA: TGCGCCAGCACCCAAACTAGTTCGTCTTTTTACAATGAGCAGTTCTTC; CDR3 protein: CASTQTSSSFYNEQFF
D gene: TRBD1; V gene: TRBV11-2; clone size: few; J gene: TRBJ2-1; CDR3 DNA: TGTGCCAGCAGCTCCCTAGCAGGGGGTAGTGAGCAGTTCTTC; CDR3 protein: CASSSLAGGSEQFF
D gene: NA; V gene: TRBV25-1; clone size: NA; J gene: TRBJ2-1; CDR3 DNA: TGTGCCAGCAGTGGACATCCTTGGGACCTCTACAATGAGCAGTTCTTC; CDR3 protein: CASSGHPWDLYNEQFF
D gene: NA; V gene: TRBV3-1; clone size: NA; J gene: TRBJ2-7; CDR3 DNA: TGTGCCAGCAGCCAAGTCGGCGGGTGGGGCTACGAGCAGTACTTC; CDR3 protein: CASSQVGGWGYEQYF
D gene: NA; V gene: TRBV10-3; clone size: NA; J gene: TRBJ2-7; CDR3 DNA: TGTGCCATCAGTGAGTTGGGGGTAGACTACGAGCAGTACTTC; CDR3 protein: CAISELGVDYEQYF
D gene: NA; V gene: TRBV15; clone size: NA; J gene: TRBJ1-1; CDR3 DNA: TGTGCCACCAGCAGAGAACGACAACCTGAAGCTTTCTTT; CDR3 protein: CATSRERQPEAFF
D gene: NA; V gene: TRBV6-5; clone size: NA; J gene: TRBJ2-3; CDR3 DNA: TGTGCCAGCAGTTACGCCTTACACAGTATCGAAACAGATACGCAGTATTTT; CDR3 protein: CASSYALHSIETDTQYF
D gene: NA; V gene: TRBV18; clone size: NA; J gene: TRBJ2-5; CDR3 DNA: TGTGCCAGCTCACCCGGGGCGGAAAGGCACTTC; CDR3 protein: CASSPGAERHF
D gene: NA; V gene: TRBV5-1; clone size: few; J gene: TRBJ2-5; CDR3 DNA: TGCGCCAGCAGCTTGGGGGCTCGGGAGCAAGAGACCCAGTACTTC; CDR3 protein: CASSLGAREQETQYF
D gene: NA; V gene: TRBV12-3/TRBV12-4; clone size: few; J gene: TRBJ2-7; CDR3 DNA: TGTGCCAGCAGTTTAGGTCCGGACAAGACCCCCTACGAGCAGTACTTC; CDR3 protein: CASSLGPDKTPYEQYF
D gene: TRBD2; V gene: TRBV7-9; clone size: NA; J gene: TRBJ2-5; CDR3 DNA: TGTGCCAGCAGCTTGGGGGGGACTGGGACCCAGTACTTC; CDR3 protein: CASSLGGTGTQYF
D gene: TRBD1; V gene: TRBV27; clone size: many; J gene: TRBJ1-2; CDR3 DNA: TGTGCCAGCAGCGGACAGGGGGCCTATGGCTACACCTTC; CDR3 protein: CASSGQGAYGYTF
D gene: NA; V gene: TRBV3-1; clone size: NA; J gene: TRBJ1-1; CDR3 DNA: TGTGCCAGCAGCCCGAGTTGGGGTACTGAAGCTTTCTTT; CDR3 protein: CASSPSWGTEAFF
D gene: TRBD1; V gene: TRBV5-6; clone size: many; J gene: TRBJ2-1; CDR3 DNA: TGTGCCAGCAGTCCGAATACAGGGGTCAATGAGCAGTTCTTC; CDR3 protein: CASSPNTGVNEQFF
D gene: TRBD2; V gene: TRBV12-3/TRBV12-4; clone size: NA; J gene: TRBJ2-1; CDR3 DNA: TGTGCCAGCAGTTTAGAACGACTAGCGGGGCTCAATGAGCAGTTCTTC; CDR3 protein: CASSLERLAGLNEQFF
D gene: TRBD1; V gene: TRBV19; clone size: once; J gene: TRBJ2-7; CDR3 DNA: TGTGCCAGAGAAATCCTCCCCCGGACAGGGAAGTACGAGCAGTACTTC; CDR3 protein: CAREILPRTGKYEQYF
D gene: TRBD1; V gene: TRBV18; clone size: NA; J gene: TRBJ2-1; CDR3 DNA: TGTGCCAGCTCACCACCGCTGCTCGGGACAGTCTACAATGAGCAGTTCTTC; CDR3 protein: CASSPPLLGTVYNEQFF
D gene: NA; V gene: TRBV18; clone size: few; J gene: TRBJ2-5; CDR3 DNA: TGTGCCAGCTCACCACTTCCCGGGGAAGAGACCCAGTACTTC; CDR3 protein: CASSPLPGEETQYF
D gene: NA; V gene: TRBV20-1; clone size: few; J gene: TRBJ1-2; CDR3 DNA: TGCAGTGCTAGAGCCCCCGGGTTAGTTGACTATGGCTACACCTTC; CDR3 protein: CSARAPGLVDYGYTF
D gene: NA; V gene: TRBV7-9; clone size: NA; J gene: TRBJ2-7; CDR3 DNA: TGTGCCAGCAGCTTAGTTACGGGGATTGCCTACGAGCAGTACTTC; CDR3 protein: CASSLVTGIAYEQYF